This TCR beta chain derives from a study of CD8 T cells in Susac syndrome. The study used treatment-naive patients who had stable or active relapsing-remitting disease as multiple sclerosis controls. The CDR3 totals 16 residues. V lost 0 bases, J lost 7 bases, and 16 bases lay in between. The germline gives CDR1 LGHDT, CDR2 YNNKEL (reference sequence). After extraction with the RNeasy kit, about 0.45 to 1 ug of the RNA was reverse transcribed using random hexamers. Using its own MiXCR run on the immunoSEQ multiplex PCR reads, TCRdb lists one record per CDR3 protein. This sample has about 210,000 distinct CDR3 sequences; 95% occur once, and the top ten carry around 0.099%.

This TCR was sampled from a human donor with multiple sclerosis. The chain couples TRBV3-1 to TRBJ2-1; D might be TRBD1 or TRBD2, each matching 5 bases. Sequencing input: CD4+ T cells from PBMCs. CDR3 amino acids: CASSQDLVRGGNEQFF. The CDR3 bases are TGTGCCAGCAGCCAAGATTTGGTGAGGGGTGGGAATGAGCAGTTCTTC.